This T cell receptor (beta chain) was obtained from a study of blood T cell repertoires in COVID-19. At the level of the study: Material from acute and convalescent COVID-19 was sourced from the United States, Italy and Spain. Sample material is recorded as cDNA or gDNA derived from T cells, B-cell-depleted T cells, or PBMCs.

Those enrolled, adults aged about 18 to 95 years, came from around 24 US areas. Allocation to cohorts depended on clinical history reported by the participants. Repertoires were generated with immunoSEQ multiplex PCR, while TCRdb's copy carries only in-frame clones and drops some. The data hold approximately 300,000 clones, with roughly 90% observed a single time. The CDR3 length is 19 residues. Per germline, CDR1 LGHDT and CDR2 YNNKEL (reference sequence). V lost 4 bases to trimming and J lost 6 bases; unmatched junction nucleotides: 13. The receptor was isolated from a woman aged 25 to 39 who had been exposed to COVID-19. This chain connects TRBV3-1 (or the pseudogene TRBV3-2) to TRBJ1-6; 12 bases fit TRBD1. Sequencing was carried out using PBMCs or T cells enriched from blood (not recorded which). The CDR3 protein is CASSPLPGQGAGSNSPLHF. The DNA for the CDR3 is TGTGCCAGCAGCCCGTTACCGGGACAGGGGGCGGGTAGTAATTCACCCCTCCACTTT.